This TCR beta chain was recovered during a study of blood T cell repertoires in COVID-19. Whole-study context: Acute and convalescent COVID-19 specimens originated in the United States, Italy and Spain.

This clone occurred once. This CDR3 contains 17 residues. The V gene's germline CDR1 is SGHRS and CDR2 YFSETQ. Trimming took 2 bases from V and 0 from J, leaving 15 bases between them. Sequenced by immunoSEQ multiplex PCR; TCRdb stores in-frame clones only, minus some. The data contain approximately 670,000 clones, 90% of them singletons. The V and J genes are TRBV5-1 and TRBJ1-3, with TRBD1 as a possible D gene (6 bases). This receptor was identified in a woman younger than 30 with acute or convalescent COVID-19. The specimen sequenced was peripheral blood. CDR3 region: CASSLVSGQRSGNTIYF. Here the CDR3 DNA reads TGCGCCAGCAGCTTAGTTTCCGGACAGCGCTCTGGAAACACCATATATTTT.